This T cell receptor (beta chain) was identified in a study of CD8+ T cells in alopecia areata. This CDR3 is built from 17 residues. Germline V gene lookup returns CDR1 SGHVS and CDR2 FQNEAQ. The V gene end was trimmed by 3 bases and the J gene end by 3 bases; junction bases not matched to a gene: 8. Overall study results and limits: Tofacitinib significantly decreased scalp clonality and expanded CD8+ clones among top 100. Clonality exceeded that of normal scalp in lesional scalp, most notably in alopecia totalis/universalis. Scalp sequencing also captures normal skin's resident alphabeta T cells.

This clone showed up just a few times. Its specificity is unknown. Treatment in this sample: oral pan-JAK inhibitor, 5-10 mg twice daily. Extracted from the samples, RNA was reverse transcribed into cDNA to serve as the sequencing template. Here immunoSEQ multiplex PCR was the method, and the copy in TCRdb shows in-frame clones only, minus some. The top ten hold less than 20% of the sample, which has 90,000 to 100,000 clones, about 58% seen once. This clonotype was obtained from a human donor with alopecia areata. The V gene is TRBV7-8, the J gene TRBJ2-1; 10 positions agree with TRBD2. Specimen: CD8+ T cells sorted from blood, collected at week 4, from a patient treated with tofacitinib. The CDR3 sequence is CASSLDRSGRVYNEQFF. The DNA for the CDR3 is TGTGCCAGCAGCTTGGACAGAAGCGGGAGGGTCTACAATGAGCAGTTCTTC.